Listed below are T cell receptor beta chains from one sample, sequenced in a study of OX40 agonist ivuxolimab in advanced cancers. This table comes from immunoSEQ multiplex PCR, and its TCRdb copy is limited to in-frame clones, with some not included. The repertoire holds some 42,000 clones, with 87% as singletons. The sample here was CD4+ or CD8+ T cells sorted from blood, taken in a trial of the OX40 agonist ivuxolimab. Source of these receptors: an adult with an advanced solid tumor such as melanoma, head and neck, liver or kidney cancer. Each CDR3 is given with its conserved first and last residue. Each record gives: V gene, D gene, clone size, J gene, CDR3 protein, CDR3 DNA. A D gene is named only where the DNA matches it firmly. Only some rows state a clone size, as once, few, many or a class for expanded clones.

TRBV5-1	.	.	TRBJ2-6	CASSLEGTSGANVLTF	TGCGCCAGCAGCTTGGAGGGGACCTCTGGGGCCAACGTCCTGACTTTC
TRBV5-6	.	.	TRBJ1-6	CASSLGAVYNSPLHF	TGTGCCAGCAGCTTGGGGGCAGTTTATAATTCACCCCTCCACTTT
TRBV5-4	.	.	TRBJ1-1	CASTPGGVLGTEAFF	TGTGCCAGCACCCCGGGGGGGGTATTAGGCACTGAAGCTTTCTTT
TRBV4-2	.	.	TRBJ2-3	CASSQGTSTDTQYF	TGTGCCAGCAGCCAGGGGACGAGCACAGATACGCAGTATTTT
TRBV27	TRBD2	.	TRBJ2-7	CASSPAGGGTYEQYF	TGTGCCAGCAGTCCGGCGGGAGGCGGGACCTACGAGCAGTACTTC
TRBV11-2	TRBD1	.	TRBJ1-1	CASSRQGDTEAFF	TGTGCCAGCAGCCGCCAGGGGGACACTGAAGCTTTCTTT
TRBV4-1	.	.	TRBJ2-2	CASSIPRTGELFF	TGCGCCAGCAGCATTCCAAGAACTGGGGAGCTGTTTTTT
TRBV5-4	.	.	TRBJ2-5	CASSSTPQETQYF	TGTGCCAGCAGCTCCACACCCCAAGAGACCCAGTACTTC
TRBV18	.	.	TRBJ2-7	CASSPPGSDTYEQYF	TGTGCCAGCTCACCTCCAGGTAGCGATACCTACGAGCAGTACTTC
TRBV19	TRBD1	.	TRBJ1-5	CASSNSGTGVSNQPQHF	TGTGCCAGTAGTAACTCCGGGACAGGGGTTAGCAATCAGCCCCAGCATTTT
TRBV7-6	.	once	TRBJ1-2	CASSLTGGVYGYTF	TGTGCCAGCAGCTTAACTGGGGGGGTCTATGGCTACACCTTC
TRBV19	.	few	TRBJ2-1	CASRGYNEQFF	TGTGCCAGTAGGGGTTACAATGAGCAGTTCTTC
TRBV6-5	TRBD2	few	TRBJ2-7	CASSYSVSGGLREQYF	TGTGCCAGCAGTTACTCGGTTAGCGGGGGACTTCGGGAGCAGTACTTC
TRBV4-2	.	.	TRBJ1-2	CASSQGTQPMGYTF	TGTGCCAGCAGCCAAGGGACTCAACCGATGGGCTACACCTTC
TRBV5-4	.	.	TRBJ2-5	CASSRNQETQYF	TGTGCCAGCAGCCGGAACCAAGAGACCCAGTACTTC
TRBV14	TRBD1	.	TRBJ1-2	CASSRQGAAGYTF	TGTGCCAGCAGCCGGCAGGGGGCCGCTGGCTACACCTTC
TRBV4-1	.	.	TRBJ2-5	CASSQEDSQETQYF	TGCGCCAGCAGCCAAGAGGACAGCCAAGAGACCCAGTACTTC
TRBV27	TRBD1	.	TRBJ1-5	CASSRTTTGRNQPQHF	TGTGCCAGCAGCCGAACAACGACAGGGCGCAATCAGCCCCAGCATTTT
TRBV29-1	.	.	TRBJ1-1	CSVEVTVHTEAFF	TGCAGCGTTGAAGTTACCGTCCACACTGAAGCTTTCTTT
TRBV7-3	.	.	TRBJ2-2	CASSLTGGSSTGKVGTGELFF	TGTGCCAGCAGCTTAACCGGCGGATCAAGCACAGGGAAGGTCGGCACCGGGGAGCTGTTTTTT
TRBV10-2	TRBD1	few	TRBJ1-6	CASSTGTANSPLHF	TGCGCCAGCAGTACCGGGACAGCAAATTCACCCCTCCACTTT
TRBV30	.	.	TRBJ2-3	CAWSPSGGTASTDTQYF	TGTGCCTGGAGCCCCAGTGGGGGGACAGCGAGCACAGATACGCAGTATTTT
TRBV6-5	.	.	TRBJ2-7	CASNGGYEQYF	TGTGCCAGCAACGGGGGCTACGAGCAGTACTTC
TRBV7-3	.	once	TRBJ2-1	CASSPTGNEQFF	TGTGCCAGCAGCCCGACAGGCAATGAGCAGTTCTTC
TRBV5-1	TRBD1	.	TRBJ1-2	CASGQGMGDYGYTF	TGCGCCAGCGGACAGGGAATGGGGGACTATGGCTACACCTTC
TRBV4-1	TRBD2	.	TRBJ2-7	CASSQELGRGQYF	TGCGCCAGCAGCCAAGAACTGGGGAGGGGGCAGTACTTC
TRBV6-1	.	.	TRBJ1-3	CASSDPRRRSGNTIYF	TGTGCCAGCAGTGATCCCCGGAGACGCTCTGGAAACACCATATATTTT
TRBV11-2	TRBD1	once	TRBJ2-5	CASSSRRTGGEYQETQYF	TGTGCCAGCAGCTCCCGGAGGACAGGGGGAGAGTACCAAGAGACCCAGTACTTC
TRBV19	.	once	TRBJ2-5	CASSKRGGDQETQYF	TGTGCCAGTAGTAAACGAGGAGGAGACCAAGAGACCCAGTACTTC
TRBV2	.	.	TRBJ2-7	CASSFFPTAALGRQYF	TGTGCCAGCAGTTTTTTCCCAACGGCCGCTTTAGGCCGGCAGTACTTC
TRBV4-1	.	.	TRBJ2-2	CASSQAWGSKSGELFF	TGCGCCAGCAGCCAAGCCTGGGGTTCTAAATCCGGGGAGCTGTTTTTT
TRBV2	.	.	TRBJ2-1	CASRGLGGNEQFF	TGTGCCAGCAGAGGCCTCGGGGGCAATGAGCAGTTCTTC
TRBV6-6	.	.	TRBJ1-5	CASSVQGDTPQHF	TGTGCCAGCAGTGTCCAGGGAGATACGCCCCAGCATTTT
TRBV7-9	.	.	TRBJ1-1	CASSQGAGRYQFMNTEAFF	TGTGCCAGCAGCCAAGGGGCCGGCAGATACCAGTTCATGAACACTGAAGCTTTCTTT
TRBV10-3	.	.	TRBJ2-3	CAISPARSPDTQYF	TGTGCCATCAGCCCGGCGAGGAGCCCAGATACGCAGTATTTT
TRBV6-5	.	.	TRBJ2-2	CASSYSGVNTGELFF	TGTGCCAGCAGTTACTCGGGAGTGAACACCGGGGAGCTGTTTTTT
TRBV5-4	.	.	TRBJ2-7	CASSRDLYEQYF	TGTGCCAGCAGCCGGGACCTCTACGAGCAGTACTTC
TRBV7-9	.	.	TRBJ2-3	CASSLSGSSPDTQYF	TGTGCCAGCAGCTTATCCGGGAGCTCCCCCGATACGCAGTATTTT
TRBV5-1	.	.	TRBJ2-7	CASSSDGTYTYEQYF	TGCGCCAGCAGCTCGGACGGGACTTATACCTACGAGCAGTACTTC
TRBV7-2	TRBD1	once	TRBJ1-5	CASSPWTGGSNQPQHF	TGTGCCAGCAGCCCGTGGACAGGGGGCAGCAATCAGCCCCAGCATTTT
TRBV19	.	once	TRBJ1-5	CASSTQSNQPQHF	TGTGCCAGTAGTACCCAGAGCAATCAGCCCCAGCATTTT
TRBV6-4	TRBD2	.	TRBJ2-5	CASSESGGPSETQYF	TGTGCCAGCAGTGAATCGGGGGGGCCTAGTGAGACCCAGTACTTC
TRBV28	.	.	TRBJ1-1	CASSPLEMGRTEAFF	TGTGCCAGCAGCCCCCTCGAGATGGGACGCACTGAAGCTTTCTTT
TRBV7-9	TRBD1	.	TRBJ1-2	CASSLGQFYGYTF	TGTGCCAGCAGCTTGGGACAGTTCTATGGCTACACCTTC
TRBV18	.	medium-sized	TRBJ2-1	CASSPAISRNNEQFF	TGTGCCAGCTCACCAGCTATCTCACGTAACAATGAGCAGTTCTTC
TRBV4-1	.	once	TRBJ2-7	CASSQRPVGAGAISYYEQYF	TGCGCCAGCAGCCAAAGGCCCGTGGGCGCGGGGGCCATATCGTACTACGAGCAGTACTTC
TRBV9	TRBD2	once	TRBJ2-5	CASSWTSGQETQYF	TGTGCCAGCAGCTGGACTAGCGGCCAAGAGACCCAGTACTTC
TRBV2	.	.	TRBJ1-5	CASRLGSSNQPQHF	TGTGCCAGCAGGCTGGGTTCTAGCAATCAGCCCCAGCATTTT
TRBV6-6	.	.	TRBJ2-7	CASSYTRPPEQYF	TGTGCCAGCAGTTATACCAGACCTCCCGAGCAGTACTTC
TRBV6-5	.	.	TRBJ2-3	CASSVPGTDTQYF	TGTGCCAGCAGTGTACCAGGCACAGATACGCAGTATTTT
TRBV7-9	TRBD2	.	TRBJ2-7	CASSSPGRAAEQYF	TGTGCCAGCAGCTCCCCGGGGAGGGCAGCCGAGCAGTACTTC
TRBV6-5	TRBD1	few	TRBJ1-2	CASSYSRTGGGYGYTF	TGTGCCAGCAGTTACTCGAGGACAGGGGGCGGCTATGGCTACACCTTC
TRBV6-4	.	.	TRBJ1-1	CASSDSVGFAFF	TGTGCCAGCAGTGACTCGGTAGGGTTTGCTTTCTTT
TRBV4-2	TRBD2	.	TRBJ2-5	CASSQGTSGQETQYF	TGTGCCAGCAGCCAAGGGACTAGCGGACAAGAGACCCAGTACTTC